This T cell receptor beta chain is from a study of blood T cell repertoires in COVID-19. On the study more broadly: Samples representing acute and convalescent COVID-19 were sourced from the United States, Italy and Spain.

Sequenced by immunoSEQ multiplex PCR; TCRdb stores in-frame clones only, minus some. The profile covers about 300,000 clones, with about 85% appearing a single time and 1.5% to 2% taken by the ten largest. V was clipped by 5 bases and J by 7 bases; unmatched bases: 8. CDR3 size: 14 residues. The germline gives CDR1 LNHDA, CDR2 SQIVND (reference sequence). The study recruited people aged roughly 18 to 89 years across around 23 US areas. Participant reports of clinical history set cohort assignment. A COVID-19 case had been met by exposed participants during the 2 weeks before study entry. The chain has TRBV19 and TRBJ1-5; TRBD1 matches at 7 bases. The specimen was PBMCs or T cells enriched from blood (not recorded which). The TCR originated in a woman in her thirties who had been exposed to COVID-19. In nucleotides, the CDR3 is TGTGCCAGTAGTTCCGACAGGGATCAACAGCCCCAGCATTTT. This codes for CASSSDRDQQPQHF.